This T cell receptor beta chain was identified in a study of shared clonotypes between healthy human individuals. Original processing notes: Without quality scores, immunoSEQ junctional reads could not be filtered like full-length reads. Method: immunoSEQ multiplex PCR; TCRdb's copy keeps in-frame clones and lacks some. That table supplies the V and J calls and clone size; D and trimming were determined from the DNA. The sample has millions of clones; just over 90% are singletons. This receptor was taken from a man aged 18-30 years in good health. The sample consisted of naive CD4+ T cells sorted from blood. Subset described: CD45RA+ positively selected.

CDR3 sequence reads: CASTRSTGMVSGYTF. CDR3 DNA sequence: TGTGCCAGCACCAGATCGACAGGGATGGTATCTGGCTACACCTTC. The V and J genes are TRBV6-1 and TRBJ1-2; 7 bases match TRBD1. Germline V lookup: CDR1 MNHNS, CDR2 SASEGT. Unmatched junction bases numbered 15, after V lost 7 bases and J lost 7 bases. CDR3 length: 15 amino acids.